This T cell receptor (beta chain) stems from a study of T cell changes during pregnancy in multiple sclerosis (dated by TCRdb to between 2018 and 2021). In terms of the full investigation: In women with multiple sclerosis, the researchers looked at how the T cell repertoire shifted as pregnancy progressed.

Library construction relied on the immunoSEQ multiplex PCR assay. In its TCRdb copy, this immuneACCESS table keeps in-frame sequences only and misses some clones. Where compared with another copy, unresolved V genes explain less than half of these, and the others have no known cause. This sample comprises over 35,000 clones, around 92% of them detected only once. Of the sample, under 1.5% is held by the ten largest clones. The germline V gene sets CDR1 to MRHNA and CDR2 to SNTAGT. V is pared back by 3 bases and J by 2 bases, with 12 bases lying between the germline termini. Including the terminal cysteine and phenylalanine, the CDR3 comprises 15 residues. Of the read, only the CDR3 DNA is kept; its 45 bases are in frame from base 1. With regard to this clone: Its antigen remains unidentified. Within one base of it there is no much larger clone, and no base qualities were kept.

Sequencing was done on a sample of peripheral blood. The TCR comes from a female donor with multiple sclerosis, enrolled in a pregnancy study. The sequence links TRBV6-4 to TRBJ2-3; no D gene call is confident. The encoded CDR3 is CASSEDSVSTDTQYF. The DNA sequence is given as TGTGCCAGCAGTGAAGACTCCGTTTCCACAGATACGCAGTATTTT.